Listed below are T cell receptor beta chains from one sample, sequenced in a study of shared clonotypes between healthy human individuals. Repertoires were generated with immunoSEQ multiplex PCR, while TCRdb's copy carries only in-frame clones and drops some. The sample lists about 2.4 million clones, approximately 93% occurring once. The sample taken for sequencing was naive CD4+ T cells from PBMCs. The receptor set was obtained from a man aged 18 to 30 in good health. Some clones in this sample may be carry-over from other donors' samples. The CDR3 runs from the conserved cysteine through the conserved F or W. Fields, in order: V gene, clone size, J gene, D gene, CDR3 DNA, CDR3 protein. The D gene is left open where the match is weak. Expanded clones get a size class; other rows say once, few or many, or leave the size out.

>TRBV5-4|-|TRBJ2-1|-
TGTGCCAGCAGCTCTTATCGGGGCTCCTACAATGAGCAGTTCTTC
CASSSYRGSYNEQFF
>TRBV5-1|-|TRBJ2-1|TRBD1
TGCGCCAGCAGCACCGGGACAGGGCGGAGCTCCTACAATGAGCAGTTCTTC
CASSTGTGRSSYNEQFF
>TRBV28|-|TRBJ1-1|-
TGTGCCAGCACCGGGATTTTAGGTGAAACGGCTGAAGCTTTCTTT
CASTGILGETAEAFF
>TRBV2|few|TRBJ1-4|TRBD1
TGTGCCAGCAGTGGGGACAGCGAAAAACTGTTTTTT
CASSGDSEKLFF
>TRBV5-1|-|TRBJ2-1|-
TGCGCCAGCAGCTTACCAAGATTAAGCGGCAGCTCCTACAATGAGCAGTTCTTC
CASSLPRLSGSSYNEQFF
>TRBV11-2|-|TRBJ2-7|TRBD1
TGTGCCAGCAGCTGGGGGGGGACAGGGGTCACCTTC
CASSWGGTGVTF
>TRBV21-1|-|TRBJ1-5|-
TGTGCCAAATTCAGGTTAAATCAGCCCCAGCATTTT
CAKFRLNQPQHF
>TRBV4-1|-|TRBJ1-4|-
TGCGCCAGCAGCCGTATGGTGAGGGGGACTAATGAAAAACTGTTTTTT
CASSRMVRGTNEKLFF
>TRBV7-9|-|TRBJ1-6|-
TGTGCCAGCAGCCAACAGACAGCCGTGGGACCCCTCCACTTT
CASSQQTAVGPLHF
>TRBV29-1|-|TRBJ2-3|-
TGCAGCGTTGTCTCGATGGATACGCAGTATTTT
CSVVSMDTQYF
>TRBV7-2|-|TRBJ2-3|TRBD2
TGTGCCAGCAGCCGTATCAGGACTAGCGGGAGCACAGATACGCAGTATTTT
CASSRIRTSGSTDTQYF
>TRBV10-3|-|TRBJ1-4|TRBD1
TGTGCCATCAGTGGGGGACAGAGCCAGAATGAAAAACTGTTTTTT
CAISGGQSQNEKLFF
>TRBV28|-|TRBJ1-4|-
TGTGCCAGCAGTTTTCCTAATTTTAATGAAAAACTGTTTTTT
CASSFPNFNEKLFF
>TRBV5-1|-|TRBJ2-2|-
TGCGCCAGCAGCCGGGACACCAACACCGGGGAGCTGTTTTTT
CASSRDTNTGELFF
>TRBV9|-|TRBJ1-2|TRBD1
TGTGCCAGCAGCGAGAGACAGGGTTATGGCTACACCTTC
CASSERQGYGYTF
>TRBV7-9|-|TRBJ1-5|-
TGTGCCAGCAGCTTCTCCAAGCCAGGGTTGCAAGGCAATCAGCCCCAGCATTTT
CASSFSKPGLQGNQPQHF
>TRBV10-3|-|TRBJ2-6|TRBD1
TGTGCCATCATGAATGACAGGGGGAGCTCTGGGGCCAACGTCCTGACTTTC
CAIMNDRGSSGANVLTF
>TRBV6-5|-|TRBJ2-1|-
TGTGCCAGCAGTGGTCCTAGCACCGGTGAGCAGTTCTTC
CASSGPSTGEQFF
>TRBV2|-|TRBJ2-3|-
TGTGCCAGCAGTGAAGCTAGCGCCGAAAATACGCAGTATTTT
CASSEASAENTQYF
>TRBV7-9|-|TRBJ2-7|TRBD2
TGTGCCAGCAGCCCAGGGGGACTAGCGGGCGAGCAGTACTTC
CASSPGGLAGEQYF
>TRBV19|-|TRBJ2-1|-
TGTGCCAGTAGTACAGCCCTCGAGCGTAGAGATGAGCAGTTCTTC
CASSTALERRDEQFF
>TRBV20-1|-|TRBJ2-7|-
TGCAGTGCTGTAGGAGGGGGCGAGCAGTACTTC
CSAVGGGEQYF
>TRBV2|-|TRBJ2-7|-
TGTGCCAGCAGTGTCGACAGCTACGAGCAGTACTTC
CASSVDSYEQYF
>TRBV28|-|TRBJ1-1|-
TGTGCCAGCAGTTATCTCAGGTATGAAGCTTTCTTT
CASSYLRYEAFF
>TRBV28|-|TRBJ2-5|TRBD2
TGTGCCAGCAGTCCTCTAGCGGGAGAAGAGACCCAGTACTTC
CASSPLAGEETQYF
>TRBV7-9|-|TRBJ1-3|-
TGTGCCAGCAGCTTTCTCGGGTACTCTGGAAACACCATATATTTT
CASSFLGYSGNTIYF
>TRBV18|-|TRBJ1-2|TRBD1
TGTGCCAGCTCACCGTCGGCAGGGGGAGTCTATGGCTACACCTTC
CASSPSAGGVYGYTF
>TRBV28|once|TRBJ2-7|TRBD1
TGTGCCAGCAGGGACAGGGGAAAAACCCTGTACTTC
CASRDRGKTLYF
>TRBV27|-|TRBJ2-7|TRBD1
TGTGCCAGCAGCTTATCAGGGGGCAAGGTTTACGAGCAGTACTTC
CASSLSGGKVYEQYF
>TRBV2|-|TRBJ1-1|-
TGTGCCAGCAAGTTTGTAGACAGAGGCACTGAAGCTTTCTTT
CASKFVDRGTEAFF
>TRBV19|few|TRBJ1-4|TRBD1
TGTGCCAGTAGATCTGGACAGGGTAATGAAAAACTGTTTTTT
CASRSGQGNEKLFF
>TRBV25-1|once|TRBJ1-2|-
TGTGCCAGCACTGAACGTGAAGGCTATGGCTACACCTTC
CASTEREGYGYTF
>TRBV18|-|TRBJ2-7|-
TGTGCCAGCTCACCAAATTTCTCGGACGAGCAGTACTTC
CASSPNFSDEQYF
>TRBV5-8|-|TRBJ2-1|TRBD2
TGTGCCAGCAGCTTGGCTATGACTAGCGGAGACTACAATGAGCAGTTCTTC
CASSLAMTSGDYNEQFF
>TRBV2|few|TRBJ2-2|-
TGTGCCAGCAGTGGGAAGGCAAGGAGCACCGGGGAGCTGTTTTTT
CASSGKARSTGELFF
>TRBV9|-|TRBJ1-2|-
TGTGCCAGCAGCGTAGATCCCCGTCAGCCTGGTGGCTACACCTTC
CASSVDPRQPGGYTF
>TRBV25-1|-|TRBJ2-2|-
TGTGCCAGCAGTGAATCCGGTTACACCGGGGAGCTGTTTTTT
CASSESGYTGELFF
>TRBV28|-|TRBJ2-7|TRBD1
TGTGCCAGCAGTGATGGACAGGGACTTTACGAGCAGTACTTC
CASSDGQGLYEQYF
>TRBV19|-|TRBJ2-7|-
TGTGCCAGTAGTGACCAGGGGGCTAGCGGCCCAACCTACGAGCAGTACTTC
CASSDQGASGPTYEQYF
>TRBV9|-|TRBJ1-1|-
TGTGCCAGCAGCGTAGGTTCCCAGGGACCTAACACTGAAGCTTTCTTT
CASSVGSQGPNTEAFF
>TRBV4-2|-|TRBJ2-6|TRBD2
TGTGCCAGCAGCCAAGTTTCGGGAGGGGGAGGGGCCAACGTCCTGACTTTC
CASSQVSGGGGANVLTF
>TRBV9|-|TRBJ2-5|-
TGTGCCAGCAGCGTAGGTCAGCAGGAGACCCAGTACTTC
CASSVGQQETQYF
>TRBV7-9|-|TRBJ1-4|TRBD1
TGTGCCAGCAGCACCCAAGTGGGACAGGGTGAAAAACTGTTTTTT
CASSTQVGQGEKLFF
>TRBV9|-|TRBJ1-5|-
TGTGCCAGCAGCGTAGGACATTACAATCAGCCCCAGCATTTT
CASSVGHYNQPQHF
>TRBV19|-|TRBJ2-3|TRBD2
TGTGCCAGTAGTACGCGAGCGGGACGCACAGATACGCAGTATTTT
CASSTRAGRTDTQYF